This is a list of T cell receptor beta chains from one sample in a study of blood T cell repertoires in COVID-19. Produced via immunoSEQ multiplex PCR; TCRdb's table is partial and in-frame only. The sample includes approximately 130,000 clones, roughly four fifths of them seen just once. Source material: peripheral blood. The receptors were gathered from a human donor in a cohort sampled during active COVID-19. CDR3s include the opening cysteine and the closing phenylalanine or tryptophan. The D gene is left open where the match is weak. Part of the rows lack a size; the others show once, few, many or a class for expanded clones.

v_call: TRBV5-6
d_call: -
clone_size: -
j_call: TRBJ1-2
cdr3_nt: TGTGCCAGCAGCCAGGGTGTAGGAGGCTACACCTTC
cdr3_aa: CASSQGVGGYTF

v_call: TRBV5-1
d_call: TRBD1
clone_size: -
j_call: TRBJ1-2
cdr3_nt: TGCGCCAGCAGCTTGGACATACAGGGGGCATATGGCTACACCTTC
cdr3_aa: CASSLDIQGAYGYTF

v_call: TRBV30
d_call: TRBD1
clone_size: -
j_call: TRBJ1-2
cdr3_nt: TGTGCCTGGAGCCCGGGACAGGGGGCTTATGGCTACACCTTC
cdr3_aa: CAWSPGQGAYGYTF

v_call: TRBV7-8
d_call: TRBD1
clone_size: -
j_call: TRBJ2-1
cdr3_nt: TGTGCCAGCAGCAATCCCGGGACAGATGTCAATGAGCAGTTCTTC
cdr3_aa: CASSNPGTDVNEQFF

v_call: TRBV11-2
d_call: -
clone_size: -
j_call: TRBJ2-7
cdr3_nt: TGTGCCAGCAGCCCCGCCTCCGGGCGGGTCGCCGATAGGGAGCAGTACTTC
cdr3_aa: CASSPASGRVADREQYF

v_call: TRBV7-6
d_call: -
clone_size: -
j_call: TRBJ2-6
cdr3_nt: TGTGCCAGTGGAGGGATACAGAGCTCTGGGGCCAACGTCCTGACTTTC
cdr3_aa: CASGGIQSSGANVLTF

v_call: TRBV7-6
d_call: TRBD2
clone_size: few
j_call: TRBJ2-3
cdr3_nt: TGTGCCAGCAGCAATCTAGCGGGGAGCACAGATACGCAGTATTTT
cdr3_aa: CASSNLAGSTDTQYF

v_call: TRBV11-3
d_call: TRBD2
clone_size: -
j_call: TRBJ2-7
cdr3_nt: TGTGCCAGCAGCCCTACGCGGGGGAGCTACGAGCAGTACTTC
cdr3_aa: CASSPTRGSYEQYF

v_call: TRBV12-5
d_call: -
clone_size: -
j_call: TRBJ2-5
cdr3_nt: TGTGCTAGCTCCCGGGGGGAGACCCAGTACTTC
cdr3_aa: CASSRGETQYF

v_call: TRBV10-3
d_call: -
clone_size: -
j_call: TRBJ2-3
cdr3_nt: TGTGCCATCAGTGCCCCCGGCCTAGCTCCGCAGTATTTT
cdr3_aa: CAISAPGLAPQYF

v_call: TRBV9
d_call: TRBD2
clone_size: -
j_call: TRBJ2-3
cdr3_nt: TGTGCCAGCAGCGGACCCGGGACTAGCGGGCCCCTACGCACAGATACGCAGTATTTT
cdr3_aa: CASSGPGTSGPLRTDTQYF

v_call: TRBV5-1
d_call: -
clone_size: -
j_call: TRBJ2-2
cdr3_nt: TGCGCCAGCAGTTTCGCTCGACAGATAACAACCGGGGAGCTGTTTTTT
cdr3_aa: CASSFARQITTGELFF

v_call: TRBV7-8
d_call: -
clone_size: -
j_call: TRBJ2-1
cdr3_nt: TGTGCCAGCAGCTTAGTAGGGGGACAGCAGTTCTTC
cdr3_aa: CASSLVGGQQFF

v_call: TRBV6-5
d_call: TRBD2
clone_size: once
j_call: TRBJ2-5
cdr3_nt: TGTGCCAGCAGTTACGGGGGGGAACCCTCAATAGGGACCCAGTACTTC
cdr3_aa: CASSYGGEPSIGTQYF

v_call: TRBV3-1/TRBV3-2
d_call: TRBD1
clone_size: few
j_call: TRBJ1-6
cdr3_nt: TGTGCCAGCAGCGCCAGACAGGGCCCACTCCACTTT
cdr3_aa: CASSARQGPLHF

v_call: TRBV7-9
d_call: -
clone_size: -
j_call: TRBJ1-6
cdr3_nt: TGTGCCAGCAGCCAGCGGACCCTACCCGTCTATAATTCACCCCTCCACTTT
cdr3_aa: CASSQRTLPVYNSPLHF

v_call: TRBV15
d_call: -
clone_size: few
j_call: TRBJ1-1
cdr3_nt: TGTGCCACCAGCAGCCCTTGGGAGGCTTTCTTT
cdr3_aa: CATSSPWEAFF

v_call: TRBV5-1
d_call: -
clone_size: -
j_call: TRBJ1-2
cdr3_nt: TGCGCCAGCAGCCTGACGGCGGCGGTGCCCTATGGCTACACCTTC
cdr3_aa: CASSLTAAVPYGYTF

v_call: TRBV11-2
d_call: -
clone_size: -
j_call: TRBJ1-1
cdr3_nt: TGTGCCAGCAGCCTAAACACTGAAGCTTTCTTT
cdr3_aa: CASSLNTEAFF

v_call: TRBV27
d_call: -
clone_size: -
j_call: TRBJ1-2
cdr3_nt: TGTGCCAGCAGTCGCGGGGCGGGAGGTGGCTACACCTTC
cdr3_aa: CASSRGAGGGYTF

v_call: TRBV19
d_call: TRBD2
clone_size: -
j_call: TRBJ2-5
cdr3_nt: TGTGCCAGTAGTGCCTCTGGACTAGCGGGGGATCAAGAGACCCAGTACTTC
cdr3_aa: CASSASGLAGDQETQYF

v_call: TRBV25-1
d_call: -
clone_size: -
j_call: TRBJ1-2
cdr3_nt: TGTGCCAGCACCTCCGACACGAACTATGGCTACACCTTC
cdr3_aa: CASTSDTNYGYTF

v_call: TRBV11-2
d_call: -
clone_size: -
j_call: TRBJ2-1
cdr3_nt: TGTGCCAGCAGCTTGCTGACAAGCTCCTACAATGAGCAGTTCTTC
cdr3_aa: CASSLLTSSYNEQFF

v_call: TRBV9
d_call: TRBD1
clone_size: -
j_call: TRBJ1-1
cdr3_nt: TGTGCCAGCAGCACGGGGACAGGGGTGGGCACTGAAGCTTTCTTT
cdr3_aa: CASSTGTGVGTEAFF

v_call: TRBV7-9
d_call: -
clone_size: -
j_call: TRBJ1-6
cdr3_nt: TGTGCCAGCAGCCCCAGGGGTTCACCCCTCCACTTT
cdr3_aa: CASSPRGSPLHF

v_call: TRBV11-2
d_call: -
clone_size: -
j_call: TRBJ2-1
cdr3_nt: TGTGCCAGCAGCTTGGAGGGGGGGCCCTACAATGAGCAGTTCTTC
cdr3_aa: CASSLEGGPYNEQFF

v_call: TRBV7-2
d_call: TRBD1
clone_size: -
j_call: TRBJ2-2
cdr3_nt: TGTGCCAGTCCGAGGGGACAGTCCAACACCGGGGAGCTGTTTTTT
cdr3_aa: CASPRGQSNTGELFF

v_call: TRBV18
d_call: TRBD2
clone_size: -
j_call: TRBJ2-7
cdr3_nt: TGTGCCAGCTCACCACGTTCGCTAGCGGGGGGCCTTAACTCCTACGAGCAGTACTTC
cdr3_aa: CASSPRSLAGGLNSYEQYF

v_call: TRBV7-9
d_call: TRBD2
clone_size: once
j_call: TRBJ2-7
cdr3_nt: TGTGCCAGCAGCTTAGAAGGCGGGGGGCCCGCCTACGAGCAGTACTTC
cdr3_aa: CASSLEGGGPAYEQYF

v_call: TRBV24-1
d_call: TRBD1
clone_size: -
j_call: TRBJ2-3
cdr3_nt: TGTGCCACCAGTGATGGGACAGGGGGACCCACAGATACGCAGTATTTT
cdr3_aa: CATSDGTGGPTDTQYF

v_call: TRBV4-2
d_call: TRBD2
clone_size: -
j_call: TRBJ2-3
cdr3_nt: TGTGCCAGCAGCCAAGACGGGGGGGAGGCAGATACGCAGTATTTT
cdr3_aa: CASSQDGGEADTQYF

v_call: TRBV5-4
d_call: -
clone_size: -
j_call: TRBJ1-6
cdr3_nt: TGTGCCAGCAGCTTCGCCGCGTCTGTACCCAATTCACCCCTCCACTTT
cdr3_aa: CASSFAASVPNSPLHF

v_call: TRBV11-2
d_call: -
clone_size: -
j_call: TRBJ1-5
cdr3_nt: TGTGCCAGCAAGCGGGAAAATCAGCCCCAGCATTTT
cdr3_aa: CASKRENQPQHF

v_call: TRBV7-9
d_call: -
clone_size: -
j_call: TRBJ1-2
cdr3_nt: TGTGCCGCTTCCTCGACAGGAGCCCATGGCTACACCTTC
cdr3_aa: CAASSTGAHGYTF

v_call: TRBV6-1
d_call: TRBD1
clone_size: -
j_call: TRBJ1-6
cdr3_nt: TGTGCCAGCAGTGCAACAGGGGGCAGTTCCTATAATTCACCCCTCCACTTT
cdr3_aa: CASSATGGSSYNSPLHF

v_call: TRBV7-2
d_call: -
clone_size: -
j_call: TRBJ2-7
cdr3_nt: TGTGCCAGCAGCCCCGGGGTGGTGTCCTACGAGCAGTACTTC
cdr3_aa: CASSPGVVSYEQYF